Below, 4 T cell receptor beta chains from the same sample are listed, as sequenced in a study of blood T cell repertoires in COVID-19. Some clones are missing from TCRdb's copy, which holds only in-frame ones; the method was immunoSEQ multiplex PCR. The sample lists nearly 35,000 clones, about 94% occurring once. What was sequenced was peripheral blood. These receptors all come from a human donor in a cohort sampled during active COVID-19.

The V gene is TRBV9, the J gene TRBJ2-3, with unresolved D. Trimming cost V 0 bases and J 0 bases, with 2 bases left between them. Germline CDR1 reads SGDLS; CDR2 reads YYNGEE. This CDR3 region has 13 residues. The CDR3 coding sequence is TGTGCCAGCAGCGTAGCTAGCACAGATACGCAGTATTTT. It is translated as CASSVASTDTQYF.

The CDR3: CASSTQRWGTAYEQYF. CDR3 coding DNA: TGTGCCAGCAGCACACAACGGTGGGGCACAGCCTACGAGCAGTACTTC. This chain connects TRBV11-1 to TRBJ2-7, with D possibly TRBD1 on 5 matching bases. The V and J ends lost 5 bases and 2 bases respectively, with 19 bases between them. The CDR3 has 16 residues. Germline CDR1 SGHAT, CDR2 FQDESV (reference sequence).

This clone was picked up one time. The CDR3 DNA is TGTGCCAGCAGTTCCAGTTCTGTTTACCCGTCGTCATTTAGGACACCGCAGTATTTT. Translation gives CASSSSSVYPSSFRTPQYF. The chain recombines TRBV6-2 or TRBV6-3 with TRBJ2-3; D perhaps matches TRBD1 (5 bases). This CDR3 spans 19 amino acids. The ends were cut back, 4 bases at V and 10 bases at J, with 33 bases in the middle. Germline-derived CDR1 and CDR2 are MNHEY and SVGEGT.

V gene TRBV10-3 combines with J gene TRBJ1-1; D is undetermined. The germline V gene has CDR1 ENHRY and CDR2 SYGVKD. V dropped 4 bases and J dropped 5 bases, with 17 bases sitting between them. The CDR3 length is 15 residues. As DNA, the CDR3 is TGTGCCATCAGTGTTGGTCCGGGGTTCGGGACTGAAGCTTTCTTT. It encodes CAISVGPGFGTEAFF.